This T cell receptor (beta chain) is from a study of CD8+ T cells in alopecia areata. After isolation, RNA underwent reverse transcription to generate cDNA as the sequencing template. Method: immunoSEQ multiplex PCR; TCRdb's copy keeps in-frame clones and lacks some. The profile shows under 350,000 clones, 55% to 75% of them singletons. As for treatment: oral pan-JAK inhibitor, 5-10 mg twice daily. Germline V gene data show CDR1 as SQVTM and CDR2 as ANQGSEA. The CDR3 is 11 residues long. V lost 4 bases to trimming and J lost 3 bases, with 7 bases between them. This sample comprised CD4+ T cells sorted from blood, obtained at week 24, from a patient treated with tofacitinib. The chain employs TRBV29-1 and TRBJ2-7; D gene ambiguous. The receptor comes from a human donor with alopecia areata. CDR3 amino acids: CSVVHNYEQYF. The CDR3 nucleotides are TGCAGCGTTGTACATAACTACGAGCAGTACTTC.